These T cell receptor beta chains were read from a single sample in a study of blood T cells in healthy people across ages. TCRdb used MiXCR to reprocess the 5' RACE reads, holding one entry per CDR3 protein. Of about 830,000 distinct CDR3 sequences listed, approximately 67% are singletons. Sample: blood. The origin of the receptors is a man aged 25 to 40 in good health. The CDR3 runs from the conserved cysteine through the conserved F or W. Each record gives: J gene, V gene, clone size, D gene, CDR3 DNA, CDR3 protein. D genes are given only for firm matches. Clone size appears in some rows only: once, few, many, or a class for an expanded clone.

j_gene: TRBJ1-4; v_gene: TRBV7-2; abundance: -; d_gene: -; CDR3nt: TGTGCCAGCAGCTTAGAAGTGCAGCCATATGAAAAACTGTTTTTT; CDR3aa: CASSLEVQPYEKLFF
j_gene: TRBJ2-7; v_gene: TRBV4-1; abundance: -; d_gene: -; CDR3nt: TGCGCCAGCAGCCAAGGGGGCCGTGGGGGAAGAGCCTACGAGCAGTACTTC; CDR3aa: CASSQGGRGGRAYEQYF
j_gene: TRBJ1-4; v_gene: TRBV9; abundance: -; d_gene: -; CDR3nt: TGTGCCAGGGGACCTGGACGGAGGGGGGAAAAACTGTTTTTT; CDR3aa: CARGPGRRGEKLFF
j_gene: TRBJ2-7; v_gene: TRBV3-1; abundance: -; d_gene: -; CDR3nt: TGTGCCAGCAGCCAAGCCAATTACCTTTACGAGCAGTACTTC; CDR3aa: CASSQANYLYEQYF
j_gene: TRBJ2-5; v_gene: TRBV28; abundance: -; d_gene: -; CDR3nt: TGTGCCTGCACAACAGAGGGTTATGAGCAGTACTTC; CDR3aa: CACTTEGYEQYF
j_gene: TRBJ1-5; v_gene: TRBV15; abundance: -; d_gene: -; CDR3nt: TGTGCCACCAGCAGAGCGTGGGCAGGGAATAGCAATCAGCCCCAGCATTTT; CDR3aa: CATSRAWAGNSNQPQHF
j_gene: TRBJ2-5; v_gene: TRBV6-2/TRBV6-3; abundance: -; d_gene: -; CDR3nt: TGTGCCAGCAGTCGGACAGAACAGACCCAGTACTTC; CDR3aa: CASSRTEQTQYF
j_gene: TRBJ2-1; v_gene: TRBV27; abundance: -; d_gene: -; CDR3nt: TGTGCCAGCATGGAGGGGGGCCCCAACAATGAGCAGTTCTTC; CDR3aa: CASMEGGPNNEQFF
j_gene: TRBJ1-6; v_gene: TRBV9; abundance: -; d_gene: -; CDR3nt: TGTGCCAGCAGCGTAGCTGGAGTGGGTTCACCCCTCCACTTT; CDR3aa: CASSVAGVGSPLHF
j_gene: TRBJ1-6; v_gene: TRBV7-3; abundance: -; d_gene: TRBD1; CDR3nt: TGTGCCAGCAGCAGAGAGGGGACAGGGTATTCACCCCTCCACTTT; CDR3aa: CASSREGTGYSPLHF
j_gene: TRBJ2-7; v_gene: TRBV4-3; abundance: -; d_gene: -; CDR3nt: TGCGCCAGCAGCCCAGGGGTGGTTGACGAGCAGTACTTC; CDR3aa: CASSPGVVDEQYF
j_gene: TRBJ2-7; v_gene: TRBV15; abundance: -; d_gene: TRBD1; CDR3nt: TGTGCCACCAGCCGAACTCAGGGACAGGGGTACGAGCAGTACTTC; CDR3aa: CATSRTQGQGYEQYF
j_gene: TRBJ1-5; v_gene: TRBV7-9; abundance: -; d_gene: TRBD1; CDR3nt: TGTGCCAGCAGCTTGACAGGGCCTCAGGAGCCCCAGCATTTT; CDR3aa: CASSLTGPQEPQHF
j_gene: TRBJ2-1; v_gene: TRBV27; abundance: few; d_gene: -; CDR3nt: TGTGCCAGCAGTTTAAACAGGGTCAATGAGCAGTTCTTC; CDR3aa: CASSLNRVNEQFF
j_gene: TRBJ1-4; v_gene: TRBV9; abundance: -; d_gene: TRBD1; CDR3nt: TGTGCCAGCAGCGTAGAGGGGGGGGACAGGGGCCCCGCAACTAATGAAAAACTGTTTTTT; CDR3aa: CASSVEGGDRGPATNEKLFF
j_gene: TRBJ2-1; v_gene: TRBV6-2/TRBV6-3; abundance: few; d_gene: -; CDR3nt: TGTGCCAGCAGCACCCGAACCTACAATGAGCAGTTCTTC; CDR3aa: CASSTRTYNEQFF
j_gene: TRBJ2-7; v_gene: TRBV7-2; abundance: few; d_gene: -; CDR3nt: TGTGCCAGCAGCTCAACGGGACCCAACTACGAGCAGTACTTC; CDR3aa: CASSSTGPNYEQYF
j_gene: TRBJ2-5; v_gene: TRBV5-1; abundance: -; d_gene: -; CDR3nt: TGCGCCAGCAGCTTGGGGCAGATCCAAGAGACCCAGTACTTC; CDR3aa: CASSLGQIQETQYF
j_gene: TRBJ2-3; v_gene: TRBV7-6; abundance: -; d_gene: TRBD1; CDR3nt: TGTGCCAGCAGCTTCGACAGGGGGGGGTTGGTAGATACGCAGTATTTT; CDR3aa: CASSFDRGGLVDTQYF
j_gene: TRBJ2-3; v_gene: TRBV24-1; abundance: -; d_gene: -; CDR3nt: TGTGCCACCAGTGAGACAAACGGGGCACCAAATACGCAGTATTTT; CDR3aa: CATSETNGAPNTQYF
j_gene: TRBJ2-7; v_gene: TRBV7-9; abundance: -; d_gene: -; CDR3nt: TGTGCCAGCAGCTTAGAGAGCCGACACGGCGAGCAGTACTTC; CDR3aa: CASSLESRHGEQYF